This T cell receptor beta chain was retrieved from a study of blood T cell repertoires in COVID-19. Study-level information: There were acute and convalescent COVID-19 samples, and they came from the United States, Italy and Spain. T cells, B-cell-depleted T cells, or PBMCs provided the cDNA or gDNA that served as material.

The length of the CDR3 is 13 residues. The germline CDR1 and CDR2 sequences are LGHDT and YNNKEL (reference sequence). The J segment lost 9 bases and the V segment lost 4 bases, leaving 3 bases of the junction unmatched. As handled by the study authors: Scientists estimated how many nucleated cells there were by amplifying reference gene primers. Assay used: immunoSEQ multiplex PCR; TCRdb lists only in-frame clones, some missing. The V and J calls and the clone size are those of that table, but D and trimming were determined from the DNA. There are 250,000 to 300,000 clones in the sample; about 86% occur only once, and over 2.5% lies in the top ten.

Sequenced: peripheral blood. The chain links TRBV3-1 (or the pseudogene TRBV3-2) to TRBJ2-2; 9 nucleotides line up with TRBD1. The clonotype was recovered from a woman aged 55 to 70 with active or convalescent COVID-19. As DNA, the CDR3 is TGTGCCAGCAGCCCGGGGACAGGGCGGGAGCTGTTTTTT. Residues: CASSPGTGRELFF.